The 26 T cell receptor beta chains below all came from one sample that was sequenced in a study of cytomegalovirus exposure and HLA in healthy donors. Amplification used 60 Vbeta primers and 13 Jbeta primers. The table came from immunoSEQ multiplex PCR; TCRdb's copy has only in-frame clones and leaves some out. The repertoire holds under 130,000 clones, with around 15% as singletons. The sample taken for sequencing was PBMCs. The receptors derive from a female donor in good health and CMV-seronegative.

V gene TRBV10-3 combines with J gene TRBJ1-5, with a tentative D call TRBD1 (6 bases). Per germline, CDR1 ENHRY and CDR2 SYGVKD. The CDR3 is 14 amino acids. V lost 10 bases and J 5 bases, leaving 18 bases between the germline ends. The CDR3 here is CATTPGGVDQPQHF. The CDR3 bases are TGTGCCACCACACCTGGGGGCGTGGATCAGCCCCAGCATTTT.

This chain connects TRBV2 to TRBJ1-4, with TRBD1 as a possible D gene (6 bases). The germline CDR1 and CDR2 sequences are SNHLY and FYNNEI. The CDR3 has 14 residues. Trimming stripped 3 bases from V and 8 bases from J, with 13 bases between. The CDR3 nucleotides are TGTGCCAGCAGTGAGTACAGGGTACGGGAAAAACTGTTTTTT. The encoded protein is CASSEYRVREKLFF.

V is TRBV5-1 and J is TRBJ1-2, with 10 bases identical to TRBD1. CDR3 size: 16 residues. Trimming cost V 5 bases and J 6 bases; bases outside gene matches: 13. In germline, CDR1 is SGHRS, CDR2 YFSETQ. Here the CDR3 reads CASSSHPWDRGDGYTF. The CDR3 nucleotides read TGCGCCAGCAGTAGCCACCCCTGGGACAGGGGTGATGGCTACACCTTC.

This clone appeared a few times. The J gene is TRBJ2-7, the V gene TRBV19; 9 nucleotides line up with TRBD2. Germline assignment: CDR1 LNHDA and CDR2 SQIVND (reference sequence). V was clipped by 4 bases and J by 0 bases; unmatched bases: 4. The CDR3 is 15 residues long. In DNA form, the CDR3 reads TGTGCCAGTAGTAGGAGCGGGAGGCCCTCCTACGAGCAGTACTTC. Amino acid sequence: CASSRSGRPSYEQYF.

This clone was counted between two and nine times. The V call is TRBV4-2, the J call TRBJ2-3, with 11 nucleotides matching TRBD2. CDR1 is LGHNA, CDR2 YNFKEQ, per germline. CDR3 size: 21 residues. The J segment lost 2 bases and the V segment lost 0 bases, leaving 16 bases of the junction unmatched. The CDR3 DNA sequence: TGTGCCAGCAGCCAAGAATCCCCTAGCGGGAGGTTCCCTTCTCTCACAGATACGCAGTATTTT. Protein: CASSQESPSGRFPSLTDTQYF.

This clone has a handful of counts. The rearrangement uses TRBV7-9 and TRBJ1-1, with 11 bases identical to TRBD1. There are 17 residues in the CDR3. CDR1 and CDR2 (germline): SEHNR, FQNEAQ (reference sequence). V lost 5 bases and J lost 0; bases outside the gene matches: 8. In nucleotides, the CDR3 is TGTGCCAGCAGCCTACCTCGGGACAGGGGGATGAACACTGAAGCTTTCTTT. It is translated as CASSLPRDRGMNTEAFF.

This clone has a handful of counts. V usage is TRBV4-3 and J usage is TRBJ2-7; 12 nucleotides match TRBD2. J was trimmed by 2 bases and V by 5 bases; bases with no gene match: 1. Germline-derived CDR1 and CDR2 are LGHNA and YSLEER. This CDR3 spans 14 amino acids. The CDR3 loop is CASSRTSGAYEQYF. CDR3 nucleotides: TGCGCCAGCAGCAGGACTAGCGGGGCCTACGAGCAGTACTTC.

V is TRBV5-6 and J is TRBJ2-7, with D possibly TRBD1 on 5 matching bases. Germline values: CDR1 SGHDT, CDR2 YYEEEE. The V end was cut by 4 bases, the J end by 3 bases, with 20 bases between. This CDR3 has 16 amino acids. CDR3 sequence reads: CASSLGPLSGFYEQYF. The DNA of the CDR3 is TGTGCCAGCAGCCTGGGGCCTTTGTCGGGTTTCTACGAGCAGTACTTC.

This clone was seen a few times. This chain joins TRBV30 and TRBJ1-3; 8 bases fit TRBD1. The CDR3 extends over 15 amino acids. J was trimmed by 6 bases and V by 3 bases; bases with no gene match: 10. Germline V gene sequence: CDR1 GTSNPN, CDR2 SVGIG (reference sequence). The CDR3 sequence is CAWRGRQGSVNTIYF. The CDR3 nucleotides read TGTGCCTGGAGGGGACGACAGGGGTCGGTAAACACCATATATTTT.

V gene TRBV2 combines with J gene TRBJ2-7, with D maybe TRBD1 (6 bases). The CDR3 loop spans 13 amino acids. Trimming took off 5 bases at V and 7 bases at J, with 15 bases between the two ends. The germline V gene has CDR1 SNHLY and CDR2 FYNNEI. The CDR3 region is CASSSEWQGEQYF. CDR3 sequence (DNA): TGTGCCAGCAGTTCGGAATGGCAGGGGGAGCAGTACTTC.

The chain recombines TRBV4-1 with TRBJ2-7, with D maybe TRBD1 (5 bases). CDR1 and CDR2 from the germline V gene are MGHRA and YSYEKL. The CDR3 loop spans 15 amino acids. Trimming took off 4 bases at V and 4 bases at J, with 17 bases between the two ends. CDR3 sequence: CASSRGRASEYEQYF. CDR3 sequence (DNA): TGCGCCAGCAGCCGCGGCAGGGCTTCGGAATACGAGCAGTACTTC.

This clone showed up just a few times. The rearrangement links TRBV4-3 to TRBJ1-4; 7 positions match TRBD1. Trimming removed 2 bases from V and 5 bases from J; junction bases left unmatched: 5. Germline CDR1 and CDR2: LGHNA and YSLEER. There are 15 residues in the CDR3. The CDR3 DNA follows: TGCGCCAGCAGCCAATGGGGACAGTCAAATGAAAAACTGTTTTTT. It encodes CASSQWGQSNEKLFF.

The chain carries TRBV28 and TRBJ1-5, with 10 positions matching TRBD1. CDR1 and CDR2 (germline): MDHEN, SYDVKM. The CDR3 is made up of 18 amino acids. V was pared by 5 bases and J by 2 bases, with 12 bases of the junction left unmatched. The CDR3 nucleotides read TGTGCCAGCAGTGAACCGGGACAGGGGTATGGCGGCAATCAGCCCCAGCATTTT. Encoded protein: CASSEPGQGYGGNQPQHF.

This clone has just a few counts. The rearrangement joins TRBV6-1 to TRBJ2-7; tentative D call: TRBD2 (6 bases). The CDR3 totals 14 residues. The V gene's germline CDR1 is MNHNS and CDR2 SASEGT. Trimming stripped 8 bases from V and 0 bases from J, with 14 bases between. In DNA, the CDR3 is TGTGCCAGCGGAGCGGGCGATAGCTCCTACGAGCAGTACTTC. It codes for CASGAGDSSYEQYF.

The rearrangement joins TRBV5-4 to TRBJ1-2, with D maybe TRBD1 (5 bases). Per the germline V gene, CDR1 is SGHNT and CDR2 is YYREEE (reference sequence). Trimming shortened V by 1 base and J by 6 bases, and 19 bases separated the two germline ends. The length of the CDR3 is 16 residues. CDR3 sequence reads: CASSLIVAGHEDGYTF. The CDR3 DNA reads TGTGCCAGCAGCTTGATCGTCGCAGGACACGAGGATGGCTACACCTTC.

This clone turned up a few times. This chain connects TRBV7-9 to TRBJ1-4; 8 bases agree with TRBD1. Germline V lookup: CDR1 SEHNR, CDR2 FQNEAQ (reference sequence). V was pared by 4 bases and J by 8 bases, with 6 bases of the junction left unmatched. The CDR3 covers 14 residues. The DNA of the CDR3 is TGTGCCAGCAGCTCGGACAGGGTGTACGAAAAACTGTTTTTT. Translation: CASSSDRVYEKLFF.

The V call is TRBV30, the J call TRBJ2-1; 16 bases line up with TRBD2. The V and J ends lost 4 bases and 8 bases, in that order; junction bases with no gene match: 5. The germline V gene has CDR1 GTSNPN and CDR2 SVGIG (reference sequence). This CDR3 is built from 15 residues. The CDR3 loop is CAWTPGLAGGDEQFF. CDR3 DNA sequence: TGTGCCTGGACTCCGGGACTAGCGGGGGGGGATGAGCAGTTCTTC.

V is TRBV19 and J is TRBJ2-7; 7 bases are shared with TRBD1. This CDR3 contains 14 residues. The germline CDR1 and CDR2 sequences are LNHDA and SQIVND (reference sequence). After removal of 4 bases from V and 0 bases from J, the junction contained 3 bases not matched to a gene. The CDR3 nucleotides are TGTGCCAGTAGTACGACAGGGAGCTCCTACGAGCAGTACTTC. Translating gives CASSTTGSSYEQYF.

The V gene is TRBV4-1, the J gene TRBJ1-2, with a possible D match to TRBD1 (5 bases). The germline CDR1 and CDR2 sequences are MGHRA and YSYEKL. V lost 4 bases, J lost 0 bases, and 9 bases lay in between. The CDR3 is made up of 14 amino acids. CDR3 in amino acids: CASSPGGANYGYTF. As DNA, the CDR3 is TGCGCCAGCAGCCCGGGGGGGGCTAACTATGGCTACACCTTC.

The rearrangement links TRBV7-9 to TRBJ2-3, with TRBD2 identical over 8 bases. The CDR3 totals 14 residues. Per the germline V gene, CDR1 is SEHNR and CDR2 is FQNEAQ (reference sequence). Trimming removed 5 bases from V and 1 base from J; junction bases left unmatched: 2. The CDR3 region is CASSQTSGTDTQYF. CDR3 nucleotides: TGTGCCAGCAGCCAGACTAGCGGCACAGATACGCAGTATTTT.

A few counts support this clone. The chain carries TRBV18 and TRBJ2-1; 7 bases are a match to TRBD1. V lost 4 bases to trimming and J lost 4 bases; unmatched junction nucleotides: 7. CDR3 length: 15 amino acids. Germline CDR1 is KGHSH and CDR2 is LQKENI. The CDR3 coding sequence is TGTGCCAGCTCACAACCGGGACAGAGATACAATGAGCAGTTCTTC. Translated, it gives CASSQPGQRYNEQFF.

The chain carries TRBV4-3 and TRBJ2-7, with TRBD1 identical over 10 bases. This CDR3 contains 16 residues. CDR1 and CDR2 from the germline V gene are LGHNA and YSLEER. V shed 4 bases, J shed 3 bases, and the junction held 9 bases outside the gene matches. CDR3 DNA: TGCGCCAGCAGCCTCGGGACAGGGGTTTCGGGCTACGAGCAGTACTTC. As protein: CASSLGTGVSGYEQYF.

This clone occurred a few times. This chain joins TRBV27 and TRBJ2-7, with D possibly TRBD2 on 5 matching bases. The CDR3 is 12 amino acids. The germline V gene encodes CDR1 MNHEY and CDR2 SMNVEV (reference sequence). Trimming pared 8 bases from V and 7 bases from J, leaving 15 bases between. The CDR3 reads CASSPGWGEQYF. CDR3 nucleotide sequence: TGTGCCAGCTCCCCGGGATGGGGAGAGCAGTACTTC.

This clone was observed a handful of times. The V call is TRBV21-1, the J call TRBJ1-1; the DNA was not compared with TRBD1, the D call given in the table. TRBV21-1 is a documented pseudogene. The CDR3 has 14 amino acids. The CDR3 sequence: CASSKGARGPEAFF. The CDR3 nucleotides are TGTGCCAGCAGCAAAGGAGCCAGGGGCCCTGAAGCTTTCTTT.

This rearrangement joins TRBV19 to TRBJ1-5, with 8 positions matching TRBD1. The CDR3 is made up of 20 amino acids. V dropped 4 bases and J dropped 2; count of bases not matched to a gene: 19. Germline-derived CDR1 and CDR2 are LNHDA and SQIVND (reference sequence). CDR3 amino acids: CASSTPSDRDRGWGNQPQHF. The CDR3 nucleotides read TGTGCCAGTAGTACGCCGTCTGACCGCGACAGGGGCTGGGGCAATCAGCCCCAGCATTTT.

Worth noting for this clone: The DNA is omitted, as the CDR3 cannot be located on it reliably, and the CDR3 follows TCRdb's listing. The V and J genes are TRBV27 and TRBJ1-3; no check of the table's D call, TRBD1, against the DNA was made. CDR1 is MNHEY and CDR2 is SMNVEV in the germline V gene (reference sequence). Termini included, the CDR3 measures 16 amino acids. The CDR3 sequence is CASSFGEGQAGNTIYF.